One and the same sample provided the 11 T cell receptor beta chains below, sequenced in a study of circulating tumor DNA in untreated peripheral T-cell lymphoma. Some clones are missing from TCRdb's copy, which holds only in-frame ones; the method was immunoSEQ multiplex PCR. The table has some 10,000 clones, about 80% seen once; the top ten hold roughly a third. Sequencing was performed on tumor tissue. The receptor set was obtained from a human donor with peripheral T-cell lymphoma.

The CDR3 region is CASSYTGTPYSGANVLTF. The CDR3 nucleotides read TGTGCCAGCAGCTATACCGGAACACCGTACTCTGGGGCCAACGTCCTGACTTTC. The chain employs TRBV28 and TRBJ2-6; D ambiguous. Germline V lookup: CDR1 MDHEN, CDR2 SYDVKM. V was shortened by 6 bases and J by 0 bases, with 18 bases between the two germline ends. The CDR3 loop spans 18 amino acids.

This clone has more than one count but fewer than ten. The CDR3 here is CASSRTGGYEQYF. DNA for the CDR3: TGTGCCAGCTCACGGACAGGGGGTTACGAGCAGTACTTC. The chain has TRBV18 and TRBJ2-7; 10 nucleotides align to TRBD1. The length of the CDR3 is 13 residues. Germline V gene sequence: CDR1 KGHSH, CDR2 LQKENI. J lost 4 bases, V lost 4 bases, and 1 base had no gene match.

This clone has a single count. The chain carries TRBV11-3 and TRBJ1-2, with D uncertain. The CDR3 contains 15 residues. Trimming took off 5 bases at V and 2 bases at J, with 15 bases between the two ends. Germline V gene data show CDR1 as SGHNT and CDR2 as YENEEA. The CDR3 DNA sequence: TGTGCCAGCAGCCCCGATCTAAAGCAAAACTATGGCTACACCTTC. Amino acids: CASSPDLKQNYGYTF.

The V and J genes are TRBV6-8 and TRBJ2-5; 8 nucleotides line up with TRBD2. The CDR3 contains 14 residues. V lost 5 bases to trimming and J lost 9 bases; unmatched junction nucleotides: 11. Germline CDR1 reads MNHGY; CDR2 reads SAAAGT. In DNA, the CDR3 is TGTGCCAGCAGTCGCCTAGGCGGGGGGCTGGCCCAGTACTTC. Translation gives CASSRLGGGLAQYF.

Turning to this clone: A junction end diverges from the germline sequence, so it may reflect a read error. Here the CDR3 reads CASSIRHGSSEQYF. The CDR3 nucleotides are TGTGCCAGTAGTATTCGTCACGGTTCGAGCGAGCAGTATTTC. The J gene is TRBJ2-7, the V gene TRBV19; D call uncertain. Per the germline V gene, CDR1 is LNHDA and CDR2 is SQIVND (reference sequence). The CDR3 runs to 14 residues. Using reference TRBV19 and TRBJ2-7 for the parts outside the CDR3, the full variable domain is DGGITQSPKYLFRKEGQNVTLSCEQNLNHDAMYWYRQDPGQGLRLIYYSQIVNDFQKGDIAEGYSVSREKKESFPLTVTSAQKNPTAFYLCASSIRHGSSEQYFGPGTRLTVT.

V usage is TRBV30 and J usage is TRBJ2-7; D is unresolved. There are 11 residues in the CDR3. Germline-derived CDR1 and CDR2 are GTSNPN and SVGIG (reference sequence). Trimming cost V 2 bases and J 1 base, with 3 bases left between them. CDR3 sequence (DNA): TGTGCCTGGAGTCAATCCTACGAGCAGTACTTC. It is translated as CAWSQSYEQYF.

The genes are TRBV6-8 and TRBJ2-7; 12 positions agree with TRBD1. Germline CDR1 MNHGY, CDR2 SAAAGT. Losses at the gene ends were 5 bases for V and 8 bases for J; bases not matched to a gene: 7. This CDR3 is 14 amino acids long. CDR3 in DNA: TGTGCCAGCAGTGAGCTGGGACAGGGGGCGAAGCAGTACTTC. It yields the protein CASSELGQGAKQYF.

This clone was counted a single time. The junction departs from germline at one end; a sequencing error may be responsible. The chain has TRBV10-2 and TRBJ1-1; D may be TRBD1 (6 bases). Germline values: CDR1 WSHSY, CDR2 SAAADI. This CDR3 region has 18 residues. This chain's CDR3 is CASKGTGPFLPVNTEAFF. CDR3 DNA sequence: TGCGCCAGCAAAGGAACAGGGCCTTTCCTTCCGGTGAATACTGAAGCTTTCTTT.

This chain uses TRBV11-3 with TRBJ2-7, with a possible D match to TRBD2 (7 bases). Germline V gene sequence: CDR1 SGHNT, CDR2 YENEEA. V lost 4 bases, J lost 2 bases, and 12 bases lay in between. The CDR3 runs to 14 residues. CDR3 bases: TGTGCCAGCAGCTACACCGGGGGGCCCTACGAGCAGTACTTC. Translation: CASSYTGGPYEQYF.

In DNA, the CDR3 is TGCGCCAGCAGCTTGGGTGGCAGGACGAACGAGCAGTACTTC. It encodes CASSLGGRTNEQYF. The J gene is TRBJ2-7, the V gene TRBV5-1; no clear D gene. The CDR3 is 14 amino acids. Deletions cut 0 bases from V and 5 bases from J, with 12 bases between. Looked up from germline, CDR1 is SGHRS and CDR2 is YFSETQ.

The chain uses TRBV6-8 and TRBJ2-1; 8 positions agree with TRBD1. V shed 5 bases and J 8 bases; nucleotides not matched to a gene: 8. This CDR3 has 14 amino acids. Per the germline V gene, CDR1 is MNHGY and CDR2 is SAAAGT. This CDR3 reads CASSNGQGWDEQFF. The CDR3 DNA is TGTGCCAGCAGTAATGGACAGGGTTGGGATGAGCAGTTCTTC.